This TCR beta chain emerged from a study of blood T cells in healthy people across ages. Study context: When template switching was applied, about one barcoded beta molecule was captured per two T cells.

Next came a second PCR, run for about 7 to 12 cycles, which used a sample-barcoded 5' primer along with a J-beta primer mix. TCRdb re-derived calls from the 5' RACE reads in MiXCR, one entry per CDR3 protein. Among more than 1.4 million distinct CDR3 sequences listed, 40% to 50% were seen once. This clonotype showed up just a few times. Sequenced input: blood. The receptor comes from a woman aged 18-29 years in good health.

This chain's CDR3 is CASSPRHDQETQYF. The DNA of the CDR3 is TGTGCCAGCAGCCCCCGCCATGATCAAGAGACCCAGTACTTC. V usage is TRBV11-2 and J usage is TRBJ2-5; D ambiguous. Germline CDR1 reads SGHAT; CDR2 reads FQNNGV. Trimming stripped 5 bases from V and 2 bases from J, with 12 bases between. The CDR3 length is 14 residues.